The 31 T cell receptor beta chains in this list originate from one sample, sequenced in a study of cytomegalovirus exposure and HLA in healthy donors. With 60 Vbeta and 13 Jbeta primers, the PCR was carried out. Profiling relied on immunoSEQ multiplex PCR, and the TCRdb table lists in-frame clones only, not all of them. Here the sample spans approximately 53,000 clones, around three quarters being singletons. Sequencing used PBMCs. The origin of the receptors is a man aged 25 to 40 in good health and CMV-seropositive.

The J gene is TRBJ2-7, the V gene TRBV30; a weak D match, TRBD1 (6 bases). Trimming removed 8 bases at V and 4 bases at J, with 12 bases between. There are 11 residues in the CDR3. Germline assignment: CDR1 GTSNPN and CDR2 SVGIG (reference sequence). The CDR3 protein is CAHRERYEQYF. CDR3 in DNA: TGTGCCCACAGGGAAAGATACGAGCAGTACTTC.

CDR3 DNA sequence: TGTGCCAGCAGCCCCAACCCAGACAGTCACTCTGGAAACACCATATATTTT. This encodes CASSPNPDSHSGNTIYF. This chain uses TRBV5-4 with TRBJ1-3, with TRBD1 as a possible D gene (5 bases). CDR3 size: 17 residues. V was pared by 4 bases and J by 0 bases, with 17 bases between. Germline V lookup: CDR1 SGHNT, CDR2 YYREEE (reference sequence).

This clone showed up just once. The CDR3: CASSLVGPGYYGYTF. CDR3 nucleotide sequence: TGTGCCAGCAGCTTGGTGGGGCCTGGGTACTATGGCTACACCTTC. V usage is TRBV5-4 and J usage is TRBJ1-2, with D possibly TRBD1 on 5 matching bases. V lost 0 bases and J 3 bases, leaving 12 bases between the germline ends. This CDR3 is 15 amino acids long. CDR1 SGHNT and CDR2 YYREEE come from the germline V gene (reference sequence).

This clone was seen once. CDR3 sequence reads: CATGQLKETQYF. The CDR3 region has the DNA TGCGCCACGGGACAGCTTAAAGAGACCCAGTACTTC. The chain couples TRBV10-2 to TRBJ2-5, with 7 positions matching TRBD1. The trim removed 10 bases at V and 3 bases at J, leaving 5 bases unmatched. CDR3 size: 12 residues. CDR1 is WSHSY and CDR2 is SAAADI in the germline V gene.

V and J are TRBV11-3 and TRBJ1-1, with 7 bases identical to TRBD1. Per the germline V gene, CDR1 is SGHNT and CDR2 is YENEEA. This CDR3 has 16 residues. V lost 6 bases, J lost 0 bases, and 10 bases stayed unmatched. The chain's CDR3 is CASSLTPDRLNTEAFF. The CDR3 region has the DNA TGTGCCAGCAGTCTTACCCCGGACAGGTTGAACACTGAAGCTTTCTTT. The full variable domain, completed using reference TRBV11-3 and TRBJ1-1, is EAGVVQSPRYKIIEKKQPVAFWCNPISGHNTLYWYLQNLGQGPELLIRYENEEAVDDSQLPKDRFSAERLKGVDSTLKIQPAELGDSAVYLCASSLTPDRLNTEAFFGQGTRLTVV.

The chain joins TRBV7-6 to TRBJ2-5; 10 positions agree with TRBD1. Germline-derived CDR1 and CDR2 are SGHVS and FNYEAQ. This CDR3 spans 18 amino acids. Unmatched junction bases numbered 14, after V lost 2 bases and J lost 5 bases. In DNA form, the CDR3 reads TGTGCCAGCAGCTTAAGGGTAGTCGGGACAGGGGCAGGGGAGACCCAGTACTTC. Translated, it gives CASSLRVVGTGAGETQYF. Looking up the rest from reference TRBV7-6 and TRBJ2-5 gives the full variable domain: GAGVSQSPRYKVTKRGQDVALRCDPISGHVSLYWYRQALGQGPEFLTYFNYEAQQDKSGLPNDRFSAERPEGSISTLTIQRTEQRDSAMYRCASSLRVVGTGAGETQYFGPGTRLLVL.

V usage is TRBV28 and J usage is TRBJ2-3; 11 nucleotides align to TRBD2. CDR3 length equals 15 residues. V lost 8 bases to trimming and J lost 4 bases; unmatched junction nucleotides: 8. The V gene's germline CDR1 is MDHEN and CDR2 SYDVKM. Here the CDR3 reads CASSTDSGGADTQYF. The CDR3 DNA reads TGTGCCAGCTCGACCGATAGCGGGGGGGCAGATACGCAGTATTTT.

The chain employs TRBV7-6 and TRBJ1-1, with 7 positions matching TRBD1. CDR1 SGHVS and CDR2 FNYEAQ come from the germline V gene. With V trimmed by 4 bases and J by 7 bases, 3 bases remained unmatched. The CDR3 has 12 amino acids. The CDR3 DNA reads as TGTGCCAGCAGCTGGGGACAGAATGAAGCTTTCTTT. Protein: CASSWGQNEAFF.

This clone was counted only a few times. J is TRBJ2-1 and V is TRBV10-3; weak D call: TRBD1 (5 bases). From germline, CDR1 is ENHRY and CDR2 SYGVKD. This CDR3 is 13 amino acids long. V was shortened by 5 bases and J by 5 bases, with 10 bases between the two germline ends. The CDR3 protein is CAISLTVDNEQFF. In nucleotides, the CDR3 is TGTGCCATCAGTCTGACAGTTGACAATGAGCAGTTCTTC.

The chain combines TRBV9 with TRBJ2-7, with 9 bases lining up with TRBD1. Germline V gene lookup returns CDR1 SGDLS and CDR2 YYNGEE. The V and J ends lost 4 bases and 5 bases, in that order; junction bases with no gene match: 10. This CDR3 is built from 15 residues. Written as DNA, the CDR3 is TGTGCCAGCAGCAGAGCCGACAGGGGGTATAACGAGCAGTACTTC. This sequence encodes CASSRADRGYNEQYF.

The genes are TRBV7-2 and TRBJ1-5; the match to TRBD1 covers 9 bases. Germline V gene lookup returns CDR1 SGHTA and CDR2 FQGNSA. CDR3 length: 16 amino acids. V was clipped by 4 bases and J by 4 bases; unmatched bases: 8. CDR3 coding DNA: TGTGCCAGCAGCTGGGCCGGGACAGGGACGAATCAGCCCCAGCATTTT. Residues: CASSWAGTGTNQPQHF.

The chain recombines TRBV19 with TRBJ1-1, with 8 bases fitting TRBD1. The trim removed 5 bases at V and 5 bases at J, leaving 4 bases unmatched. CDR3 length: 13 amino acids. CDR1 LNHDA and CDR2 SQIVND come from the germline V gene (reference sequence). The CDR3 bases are TGTGCCAGTAGTGCAACAGGGGGAACTGAAGCTTTCTTT. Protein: CASSATGGTEAFF.

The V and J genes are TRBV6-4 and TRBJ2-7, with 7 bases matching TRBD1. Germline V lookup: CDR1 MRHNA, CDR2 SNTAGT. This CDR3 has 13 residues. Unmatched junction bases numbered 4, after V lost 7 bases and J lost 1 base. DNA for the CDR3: TGTGCCAGCACGGGACAGCCTTCCTACGAGCAGTACTTC. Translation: CASTGQPSYEQYF.

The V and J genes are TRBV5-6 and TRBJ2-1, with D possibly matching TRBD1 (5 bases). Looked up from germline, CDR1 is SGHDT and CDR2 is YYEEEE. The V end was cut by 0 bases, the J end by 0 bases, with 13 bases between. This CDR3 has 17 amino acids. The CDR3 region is CASSLGVGLASYNEQFF. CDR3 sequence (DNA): TGTGCCAGCAGCTTGGGCGTGGGGCTGGCCTCCTACAATGAGCAGTTCTTC.

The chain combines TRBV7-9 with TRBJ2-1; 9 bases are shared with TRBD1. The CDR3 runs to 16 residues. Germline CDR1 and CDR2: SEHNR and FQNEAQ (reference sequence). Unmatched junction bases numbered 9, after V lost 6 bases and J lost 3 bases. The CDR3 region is CASRNRPGQGYNEQFF. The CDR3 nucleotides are TGTGCCAGCAGAAATCGACCGGGACAGGGCTACAATGAGCAGTTCTTC.

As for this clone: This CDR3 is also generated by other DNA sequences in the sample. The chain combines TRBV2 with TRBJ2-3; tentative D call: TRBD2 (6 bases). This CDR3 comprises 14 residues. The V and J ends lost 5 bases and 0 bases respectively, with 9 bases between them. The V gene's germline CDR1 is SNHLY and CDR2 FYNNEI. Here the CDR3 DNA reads TGTGCCAGCAGTCGACTAGGAAGCACAGATACGCAGTATTTT. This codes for CASSRLGSTDTQYF.

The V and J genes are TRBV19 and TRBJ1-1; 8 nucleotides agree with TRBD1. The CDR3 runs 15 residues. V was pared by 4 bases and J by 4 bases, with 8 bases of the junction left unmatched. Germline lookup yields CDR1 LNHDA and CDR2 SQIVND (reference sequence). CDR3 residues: CASSKQGARGTEAFF. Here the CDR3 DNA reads TGTGCCAGTAGTAAGCAGGGGGCTCGAGGCACTGAAGCTTTCTTT. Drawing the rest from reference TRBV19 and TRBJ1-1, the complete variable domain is DGGITQSPKYLFRKEGQNVTLSCEQNLNHDAMYWYRQDPGQGLRLIYYSQIVNDFQKGDIAEGYSVSREKKESFPLTVTSAQKNPTAFYLCASSKQGARGTEAFFGQGTRLTVV.

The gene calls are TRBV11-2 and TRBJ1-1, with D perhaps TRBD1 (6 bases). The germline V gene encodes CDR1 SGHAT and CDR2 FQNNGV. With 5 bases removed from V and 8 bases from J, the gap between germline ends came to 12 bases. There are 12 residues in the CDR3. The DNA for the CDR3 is TGTGCCAGCAGCCGAGACAGGATAGAAGCTTTCTTT. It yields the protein CASSRDRIEAFF.

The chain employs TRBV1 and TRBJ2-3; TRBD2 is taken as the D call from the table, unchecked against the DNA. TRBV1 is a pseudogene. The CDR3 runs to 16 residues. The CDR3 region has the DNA TGCACCAGCAGCCAAGATAGGGGGGGGGTTACAGATACGCAGTATTTT. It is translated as CTSSQDRGGVTDTQYF.

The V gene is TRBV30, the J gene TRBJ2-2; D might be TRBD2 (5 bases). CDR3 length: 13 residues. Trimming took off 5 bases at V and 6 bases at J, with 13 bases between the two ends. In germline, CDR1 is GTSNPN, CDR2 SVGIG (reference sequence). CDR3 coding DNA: TGTGCCTGGCGCGGGCGTTCGGCCGGGGAGCTGTTTTTT. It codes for CAWRGRSAGELFF.

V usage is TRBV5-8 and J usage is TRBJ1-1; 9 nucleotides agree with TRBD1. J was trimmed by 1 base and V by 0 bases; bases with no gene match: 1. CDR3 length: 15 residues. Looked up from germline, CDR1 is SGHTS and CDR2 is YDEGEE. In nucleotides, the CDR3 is TGTGCCAGCAGCTTGGGGGACAGGGCGAACACTGAAGCTTTCTTT. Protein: CASSLGDRANTEAFF.

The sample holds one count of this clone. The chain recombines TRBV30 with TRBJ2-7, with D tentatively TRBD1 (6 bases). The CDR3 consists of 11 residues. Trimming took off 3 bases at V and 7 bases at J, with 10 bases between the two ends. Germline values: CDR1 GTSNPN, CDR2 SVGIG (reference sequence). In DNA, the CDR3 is TGTGCCTGGAGCCCTCAGGGGGAGCAGTACTTC. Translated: CAWSPQGEQYF.

CDR3 residues: CASRHRQTYNSPLHF. DNA for the CDR3: TGTGCCAGCAGACACCGACAGACCTATAATTCACCCCTCCACTTT. The V gene is TRBV27, the J gene TRBJ1-6, with a weak D call TRBD1 (5 bases). This CDR3 region has 15 residues. V shed 6 bases and J shed 2 bases, with 11 bases lying between them. Germline CDR1 reads MNHEY; CDR2 reads SMNVEV (reference sequence).

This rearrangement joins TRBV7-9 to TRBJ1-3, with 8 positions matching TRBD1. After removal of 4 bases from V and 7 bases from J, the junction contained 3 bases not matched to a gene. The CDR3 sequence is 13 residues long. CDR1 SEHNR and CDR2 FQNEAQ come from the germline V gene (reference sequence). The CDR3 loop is CASSSRGPNTIYF. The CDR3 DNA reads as TGTGCCAGCAGCTCCAGGGGGCCCAACACCATATATTTT.

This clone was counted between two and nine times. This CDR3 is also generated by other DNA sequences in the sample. CDR3 in amino acids: CASSLDRPSLGANVLTF. The DNA for the CDR3 is TGTGCCAGCAGCTTAGACAGGCCCTCTCTGGGGGCCAACGTCCTGACTTTC. J is TRBJ2-6 and V is TRBV7-6, with a weak D call TRBD1 (5 bases). V was clipped by 1 base and J by 4 bases, with 14 bases between them. CDR3 length: 17 amino acids. CDR1 SGHVS and CDR2 FNYEAQ come from the germline V gene.

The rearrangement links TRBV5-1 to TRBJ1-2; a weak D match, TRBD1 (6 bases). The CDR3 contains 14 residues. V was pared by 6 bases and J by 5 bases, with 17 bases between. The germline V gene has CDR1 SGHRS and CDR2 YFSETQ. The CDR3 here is CASTPGRTDYGYTF. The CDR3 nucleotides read TGCGCCAGCACCCCGGGGCGGACAGATTATGGCTACACCTTC. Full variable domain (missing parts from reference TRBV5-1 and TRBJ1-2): KAGVTQTPRYLIKTRGQQVTLSCSPISGHRSVSWYQQTPGQGLQFLFEYFSETQRNKGNFPGRFSGRQFSNSRSEMNVSTLELGDSALYLCASTPGRTDYGYTFGSGTRLTVV.

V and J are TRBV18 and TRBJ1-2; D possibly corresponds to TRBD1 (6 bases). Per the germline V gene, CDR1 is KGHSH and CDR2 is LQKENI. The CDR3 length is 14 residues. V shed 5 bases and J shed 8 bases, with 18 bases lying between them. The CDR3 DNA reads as TGTGCCAGCTCATTACAGACTTCAGGGGAAGGCTACACCTTC. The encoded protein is CASSLQTSGEGYTF.

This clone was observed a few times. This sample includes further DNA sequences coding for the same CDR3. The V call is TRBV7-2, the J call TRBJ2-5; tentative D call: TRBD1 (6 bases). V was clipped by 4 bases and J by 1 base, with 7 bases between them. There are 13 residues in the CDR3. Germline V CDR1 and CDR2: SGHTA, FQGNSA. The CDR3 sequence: CASSYRVQETQYF. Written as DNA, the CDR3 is TGTGCCAGCAGCTACAGGGTCCAAGAGACCCAGTACTTC.

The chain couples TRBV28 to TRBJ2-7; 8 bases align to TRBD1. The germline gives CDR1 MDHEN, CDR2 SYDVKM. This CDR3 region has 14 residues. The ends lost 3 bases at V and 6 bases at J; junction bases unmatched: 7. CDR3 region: CASSFLDRVVEQYF. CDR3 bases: TGTGCCAGCAGTTTCCTGGACAGGGTAGTCGAGCAGTACTTC. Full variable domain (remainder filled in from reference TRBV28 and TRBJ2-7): DVKVTQSSRYLVKRTGEKVFLECVQDMDHENMFWYRQDPGLGLRLIYFSYDVKMKEKGDIPEGYSVSREKKERFSLILESASTNQTSMYLCASSFLDRVVEQYFGPGTRLTVT.

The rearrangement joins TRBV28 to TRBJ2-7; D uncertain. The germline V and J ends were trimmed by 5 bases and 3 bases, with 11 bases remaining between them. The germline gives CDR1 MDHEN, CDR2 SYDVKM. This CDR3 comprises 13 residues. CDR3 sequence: CASSPGPSYEQYF. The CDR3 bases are TGTGCCAGCAGTCCTGGCCCCAGCTACGAGCAGTACTTC.

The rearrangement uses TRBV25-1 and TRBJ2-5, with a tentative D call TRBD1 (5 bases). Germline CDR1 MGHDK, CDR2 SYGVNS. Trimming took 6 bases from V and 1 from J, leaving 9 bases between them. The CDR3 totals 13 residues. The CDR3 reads CASRKDTQETQYF. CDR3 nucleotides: TGTGCCAGCAGAAAGGACACCCAAGAGACCCAGTACTTC.